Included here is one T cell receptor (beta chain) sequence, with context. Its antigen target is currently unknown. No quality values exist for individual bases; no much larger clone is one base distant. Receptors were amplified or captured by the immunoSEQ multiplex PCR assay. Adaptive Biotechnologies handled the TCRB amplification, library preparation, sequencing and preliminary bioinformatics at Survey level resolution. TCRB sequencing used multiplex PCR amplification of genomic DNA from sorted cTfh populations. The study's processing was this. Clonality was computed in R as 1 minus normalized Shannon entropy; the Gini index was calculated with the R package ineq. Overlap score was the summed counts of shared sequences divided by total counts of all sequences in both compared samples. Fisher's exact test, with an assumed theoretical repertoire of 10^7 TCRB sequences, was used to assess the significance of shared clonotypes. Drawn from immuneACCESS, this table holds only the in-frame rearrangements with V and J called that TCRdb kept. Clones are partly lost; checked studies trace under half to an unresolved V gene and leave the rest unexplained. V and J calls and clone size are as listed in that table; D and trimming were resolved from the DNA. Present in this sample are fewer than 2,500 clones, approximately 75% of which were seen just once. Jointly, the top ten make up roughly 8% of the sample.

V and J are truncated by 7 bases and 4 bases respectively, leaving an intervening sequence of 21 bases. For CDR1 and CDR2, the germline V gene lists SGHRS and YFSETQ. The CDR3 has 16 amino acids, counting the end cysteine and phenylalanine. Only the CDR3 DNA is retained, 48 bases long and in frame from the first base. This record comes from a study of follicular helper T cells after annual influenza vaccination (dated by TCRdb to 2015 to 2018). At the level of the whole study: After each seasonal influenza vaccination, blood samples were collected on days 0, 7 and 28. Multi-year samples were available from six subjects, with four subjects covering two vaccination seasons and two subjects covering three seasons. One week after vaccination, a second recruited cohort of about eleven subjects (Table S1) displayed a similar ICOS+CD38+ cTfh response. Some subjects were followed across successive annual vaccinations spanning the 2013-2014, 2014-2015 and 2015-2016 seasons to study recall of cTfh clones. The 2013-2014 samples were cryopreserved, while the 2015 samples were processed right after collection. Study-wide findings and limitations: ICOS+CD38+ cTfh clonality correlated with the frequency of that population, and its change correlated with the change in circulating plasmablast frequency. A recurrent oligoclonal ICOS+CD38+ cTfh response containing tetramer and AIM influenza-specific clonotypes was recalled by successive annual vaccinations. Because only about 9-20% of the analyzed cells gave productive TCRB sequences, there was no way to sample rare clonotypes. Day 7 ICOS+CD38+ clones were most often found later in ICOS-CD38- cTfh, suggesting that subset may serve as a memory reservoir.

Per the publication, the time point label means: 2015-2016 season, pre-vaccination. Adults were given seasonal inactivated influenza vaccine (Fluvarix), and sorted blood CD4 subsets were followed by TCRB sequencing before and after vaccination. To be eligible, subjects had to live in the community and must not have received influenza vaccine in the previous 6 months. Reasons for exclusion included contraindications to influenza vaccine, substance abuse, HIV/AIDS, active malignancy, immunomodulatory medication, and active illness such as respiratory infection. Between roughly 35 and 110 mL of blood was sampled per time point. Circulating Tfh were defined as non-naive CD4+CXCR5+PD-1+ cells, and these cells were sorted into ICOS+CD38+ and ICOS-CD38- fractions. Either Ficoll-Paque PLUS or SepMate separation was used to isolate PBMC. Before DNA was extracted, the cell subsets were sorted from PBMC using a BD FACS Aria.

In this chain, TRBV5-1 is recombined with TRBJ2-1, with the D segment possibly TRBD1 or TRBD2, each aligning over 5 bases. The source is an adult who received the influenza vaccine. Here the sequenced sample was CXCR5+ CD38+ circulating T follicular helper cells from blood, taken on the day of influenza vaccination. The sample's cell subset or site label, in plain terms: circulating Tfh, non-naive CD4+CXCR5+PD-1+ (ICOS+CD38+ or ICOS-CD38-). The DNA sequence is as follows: TGCGCCAGCGGCCGGGGCAGGAACAGGCTATACAATGAGCAGTTCTTC. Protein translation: CASGRGRNRLYNEQFF.